A single sample gave rise to the 8 T cell receptor beta chains below, sequenced in a study of vaccination and CD4 T cells after COVID-19. Noted treatment: roughly ten-day PBMC culture with coronavirus spike peptide pools or control peptides (ViraFEST assay). Investigators obtained the unexposed donor's CD4+ T cells before the COVID-19 pandemic (2011-2018). The study sequenced cultured CD4+ T cell DNA using the Oncomine TCR Beta short-read assay. TCRdb reanalysed the PCR reads using MiXCR and keeps one entry per CDR3 protein. The sample has about 7,400 distinct CDR3 sequences; roughly 36% are singletons. For these receptors, no antigen is known. The specimen sequenced was CD4+ T cells from blood, cultured in vitro. All receptors come from a human donor in good health.

V gene TRBV7-9 combines with J gene TRBJ2-6; possible D gene TRBD1, 5 bases. This CDR3 has 17 residues. Germline CDR1 SEHNR, CDR2 FQNEAQ (reference sequence). V dropped 6 bases and J dropped 2 bases, with 17 bases sitting between them. CDR3 loop: CASSTQVLEAGANVLTF. CDR3 coding DNA: TGTGCCAGCAGTACACAGGTGCTTGAGGCTGGGGCCAACGTCCTGACTTTC.

This clonotype has only one observation. The chain links TRBV4-2 to TRBJ2-5, with 9 bases lining up with TRBD2. V lost 0 bases to trimming and J lost 1 base; unmatched junction nucleotides: 0. The CDR3 totals 15 residues. Looked up from germline, CDR1 is LGHNA and CDR2 is YNFKEQ. The CDR3 is CASSQERGGQETQYF. In DNA, the CDR3 is TGTGCCAGCAGCCAAGAGCGGGGGGGCCAAGAGACCCAGTACTTC.

This chain links TRBV2 with TRBJ1-1, with no clear D. Germline assignment: CDR1 SNHLY and CDR2 FYNNEI. Trimming stripped 0 bases from V and 1 base from J, with 9 bases between. The CDR3 has 15 amino acids. CDR3 in amino acids: CASSEAVSGNTEAFF. CDR3 nucleotide sequence: TGTGCCAGCAGTGAAGCGGTCTCAGGGAACACTGAAGCTTTCTTT.

There are a few counts of this clonotype. The chain has TRBV25-1 and TRBJ1-1; D remains ambiguous. CDR3 size: 15 residues. V lost 3 bases and J lost 2, with 13 bases in between. Germline lookup yields CDR1 MGHDK and CDR2 SYGVNS. CDR3 nucleotide sequence: TGTGCCAGCAGTGATGCGACCCACCCTAACACTGAAGCTTTCTTT. It specifies CASSDATHPNTEAFF.

A remark on this clonotype: One junction end does not reproduce the germline sequence, and a read error may be involved. The chain is built from TRBV6-2 or TRBV6-3 and TRBJ1-2, with 9 bases matching TRBD1. Germline V gene sequence: CDR1 MNHEY, CDR2 SVGEGT. This CDR3 spans 14 amino acids. The CDR3 DNA reads TGTGCCAGCATTCTATCGGGACAGGGAGACCCTCGCCGCTTC. This sequence encodes CASILSGQGDPRRF.

The rearrangement links TRBV27 to TRBJ2-1; no clear D. Germline V CDR1 and CDR2: MNHEY, SMNVEV (reference sequence). The CDR3 consists of 16 residues. Between the trimmed V and J ends, which lost 2 bases and 0 bases, there was a span of 11 bases. DNA for the CDR3: TGTGCCAGCAGTTTAATGACCTTTGGCTCCTACAATGAGCAGTTCTTC. Protein product: CASSLMTFGSYNEQFF.

V and J are TRBV6-5 and TRBJ1-5; maybe TRBD1 (5 bases). The ends were cut back, 4 bases at V and 9 bases at J, with 19 bases in the middle. CDR3 length equals 15 residues. Germline V CDR1 and CDR2: MNHEY, SVGAGI. CDR3 sequence reads: CASSSHLTLGAPQHF. In DNA form, the CDR3 reads TGTGCCAGCAGTTCCCACCTCACCCTCGGGGCGCCCCAGCATTTT.

J is TRBJ1-1 and V is TRBV19; D ambiguous. Germline V lookup: CDR1 LNHDA, CDR2 SQIVND (reference sequence). The CDR3 length is 13 residues. With 5 bases removed from V and 0 bases from J, the gap between germline ends came to 7 bases. CDR3 sequence reads: CASSSGLNTEAFF. The DNA of the CDR3 is TGTGCCAGTAGTTCCGGGTTGAACACTGAAGCTTTCTTT.